This T cell receptor beta chain was sequenced for a study of shared clonotypes between healthy human individuals. This table comes from immunoSEQ multiplex PCR, and its TCRdb copy is limited to in-frame clones, with some not included. The sample includes hundreds of thousands of clones, approximately 95% seen only once; the top ten take approximately 0.11%. The CDR3 runs to 16 residues. V shed 3 bases and J 0 bases; nucleotides not matched to a gene: 3. Germline V CDR1 and CDR2: LNHDA, SQIVND (reference sequence). Cells designated naive CD8 were CD45RO-negative and were positively selected for CCR7, with terminally differentiated effector memory CD45RA+ cells excluded.

This TCR came from a woman between 25 and 40 years old in good health. Sequencing input: naive CD8+ T cells sorted from blood. The rearrangement uses TRBV19 and TRBJ1-3; TRBD1 matches at 9 bases. The CDR3 bases are TGTGCCAGTAGTATGACAGGGGGGATCTCTGGAAACACCATATATTTT. Translation gives CASSMTGGISGNTIYF.